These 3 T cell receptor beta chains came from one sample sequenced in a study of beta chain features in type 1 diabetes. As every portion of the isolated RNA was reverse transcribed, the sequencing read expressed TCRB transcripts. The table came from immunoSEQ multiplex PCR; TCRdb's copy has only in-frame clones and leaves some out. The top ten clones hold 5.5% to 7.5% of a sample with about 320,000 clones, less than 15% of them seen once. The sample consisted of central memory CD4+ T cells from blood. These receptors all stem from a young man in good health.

The CDR3 loop is CASSLVGTTDTQYF. The CDR3 DNA follows: TGTGCCAGCAGCTTAGTCGGGACCACAGATACGCAGTATTTT. The rearrangement uses TRBV7-6 and TRBJ2-3; D is tentatively TRBD1 or TRBD2 (5 bases each). Looked up from germline, CDR1 is SGHVS and CDR2 is FNYEAQ. With 1 base removed from V and 2 bases from J, the gap between germline ends came to 7 bases. The length of the CDR3 is 14 residues.

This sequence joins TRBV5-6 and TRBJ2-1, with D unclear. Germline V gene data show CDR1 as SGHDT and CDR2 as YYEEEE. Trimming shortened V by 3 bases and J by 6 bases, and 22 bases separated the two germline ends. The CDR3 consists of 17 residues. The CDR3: CASSSPIQVTSFNEQFF. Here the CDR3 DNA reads TGTGCCAGCAGCTCGCCGATTCAGGTGACCTCATTCAATGAGCAGTTCTTC.

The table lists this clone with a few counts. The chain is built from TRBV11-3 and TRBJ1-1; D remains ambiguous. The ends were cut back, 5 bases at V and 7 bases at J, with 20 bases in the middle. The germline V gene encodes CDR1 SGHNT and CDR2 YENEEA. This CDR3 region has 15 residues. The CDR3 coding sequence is TGTGCCAGCAGCCCACTACCCGGAAGGGATCATGAAGCTTTCTTT. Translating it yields CASSPLPGRDHEAFF.